This section outlines one T cell receptor beta chain sequence together with its context. No antigen is known for it. There were no patients who had received any treatment before thyroid surgery. The CDR3 is 15 residues long. The ends were cut back, 0 bases at V and 0 bases at J, with 6 bases in the middle. CDR1 and CDR2 from the germline V gene are SGHVS and FNYEAQ. Original analysis: For papillary thyroid cancer, a distant-metastasis classifier was constructed from CDR3 differences observed across clinicopathological groups. TCRdb re-called the PCR reads via MiXCR. The V and J calls and clone size come from TCRdb's table, not from the authors' own analysis. Altogether approximately 21,000 clones are present, 25% to 30% being singletons, with the ten largest covering 6.1%. This sample was taken from a study of metastatic and nonmetastatic thyroid tumors. About the research overall: It was across blood and tumor or nodule tissue from malignant and benign thyroid patients that repertoires were compared.

Study results and limitations: Malignant thyroid tumors reportedly had TCR beta diversity that was significantly higher than in benign nodules, in blood and tumor.

The sample was blood. V gene TRBV7-6 combines with J gene TRBJ2-1, with D unresolved. The TCR comes from a female donor with papillary thyroid cancer or a benign thyroid nodule (not recorded which). Some clones in this sample may be carry-over from other donors' samples. CDR3 in amino acids: CASSLAHSSYNEQFF. The DNA for the CDR3 is TGTGCCAGCAGCTTAGCGCACAGCTCCTACAATGAGCAGTTCTTC.